This T cell receptor beta chain is drawn from a study of cytomegalovirus exposure and HLA in healthy donors. A multiplex PCR was run with 60 Vbeta primers and 13 Jbeta primers. Only in-frame clones appear in the TCRdb table, and some are missing; sequencing was by immunoSEQ multiplex PCR. The table records some 110,000 clones, around 80% of them present only once. CDR3 length: 14 residues. V lost 6 bases to trimming and J lost 3 bases, with 14 bases between them. CDR1 and CDR2 from the germline V gene are MNHNY and SVGAGI (reference sequence). Study conclusions and caveats: After further analysis at a later stage, 16,951 TCR beta sequences were associated with HLA alleles at 0.05 false discovery rate.

About this clone itself: Its specificity is not known.

The origin of this receptor is a man aged 25 to 45 in good health and CMV-seronegative. Material for sequencing was PBMCs. This chain links TRBV6-6 with TRBJ1-2, with D perhaps matching TRBD1 (6 bases). CDR3 nucleotide sequence: TGTGCCAGCAGGCAGAAAGGGGGTGACTATGGCTACACCTTC. The encoded protein is CASRQKGGDYGYTF.